The next 20 T cell receptor beta chains were all read from a single sample in a study of cytotoxic CD8 clonotypes in ibrutinib-treated CLL. Assay used: immunoSEQ multiplex PCR; TCRdb lists only in-frame clones, some missing. Of 150,000 to 200,000 clones listed, around 72% were seen once; the top ten hold around 15%. Sample: PBMCs, taken after 24 months of ibrutinib treatment. Every receptor here comes from a human donor with chronic lymphocytic leukemia.

This clone was found a few times. The chain has TRBV7-2 and TRBJ2-2, with 7 bases lining up with TRBD1. Losses at the gene ends were 4 bases for V and 0 bases for J; bases not matched to a gene: 5. Germline values: CDR1 SGHTA, CDR2 FQGNSA. The CDR3 is made up of 16 amino acids. The CDR3 sequence: CASSSRTGANTGELFF. The CDR3, as DNA: TGTGCCAGCAGCTCCCGGACAGGCGCGAACACCGGGGAGCTGTTTTTT.

This clone was picked up one time. The chain uses TRBV9 and TRBJ1-1, with 8 positions matching TRBD1. Germline trimming cut 4 bases from V and 6 bases from J; bases unmatched to any gene: 11. This CDR3 region has 15 residues. Germline V gene lookup returns CDR1 SGDLS and CDR2 YYNGEE. The CDR3 loop is CASSLRTGRGAEAFF. In nucleotides, the CDR3 is TGTGCCAGCAGCCTAAGGACAGGGCGGGGAGCTGAAGCTTTCTTT.

The chain recombines TRBV15 with TRBJ1-1; 8 nucleotides align to TRBD1. This CDR3 spans 14 amino acids. Germline V lookup: CDR1 LNHNV, CDR2 YYDKDF (reference sequence). The V segment lost 2 bases and the J segment 5 bases; nucleotides outside the gene matches: 4. The CDR3 sequence is CATSRRTGWTEAFF. The DNA of the CDR3 is TGTGCCACCAGCAGACGGACAGGGTGGACTGAAGCTTTCTTT.

The J gene is TRBJ1-4, the V gene TRBV2, with D unresolved. Germline values: CDR1 SNHLY, CDR2 FYNNEI. The CDR3 sequence is 14 residues long. V was clipped by 6 bases and J by 4 bases, with 12 bases between them. The CDR3 coding sequence is TGTGCCAGCAGCTCAAGTCGAAGTAATGAAAAACTGTTTTTT. Residues: CASSSSRSNEKLFF.

The rearrangement joins TRBV2 to TRBJ2-4; weak D call: TRBD2 (5 bases). The germline CDR1 and CDR2 sequences are SNHLY and FYNNEI. The CDR3 has 13 amino acids. The V and J ends lost 6 bases and 5 bases respectively, with 11 bases between them. The CDR3 coding sequence is TGTGCCAGCAGGGGAGCAGATCAAAACATTCAGTACTTC. Its translation is CASRGADQNIQYF.

The chain uses TRBV19 and TRBJ2-7; a possible D gene is TRBD2 (6 bases). V lost 3 bases to trimming and J lost 2 bases, with 11 bases between them. CDR1 is LNHDA, CDR2 SQIVND, per germline (reference sequence). CDR3 length equals 14 residues. CDR3: CASSIFAGTYEQYF. The CDR3 DNA reads as TGTGCCAGTAGTATTTTCGCGGGAACCTACGAGCAGTACTTC.

This clone was counted once. This chain uses TRBV19 with TRBJ2-7; TRBD1 aligns across 7 bases. The CDR3 has 14 amino acids. Germline V gene sequence: CDR1 LNHDA, CDR2 SQIVND (reference sequence). Trimming cost V 5 bases and J 0 bases; bases outside gene matches: 4. The CDR3 coding sequence is TGTGCCAGTAGTGTGGACAGGCGCTCCTACGAGCAGTACTTC. It codes for CASSVDRRSYEQYF.

This clone has only a few counts. J is TRBJ2-1 and V is TRBV6-6; TRBD2 matches at 14 bases. The CDR3 covers 16 residues. The trim removed 4 bases at V and 8 bases at J, leaving 7 bases unmatched. Germline V lookup: CDR1 MNHNY, CDR2 SVGAGI (reference sequence). Written as DNA, the CDR3 is TGTGCCAGCAGTTTAAGACTAGCGGGAGGGCCCGATGAGCAGTTCTTC. Translating gives CASSLRLAGGPDEQFF.

V usage is TRBV5-1 and J usage is TRBJ2-2, with 12 bases aligning to TRBD1. CDR1 and CDR2 from the germline V gene are SGHRS and YFSETQ. CDR3 length equals 16 residues. With 1 base clipped from V and 5 bases from J, the junction kept 3 bases outside the gene matches. The CDR3 reads CASSLLGQGATGELFF. The CDR3 nucleotides are TGCGCCAGCAGCTTGTTGGGACAGGGGGCGACCGGGGAGCTGTTTTTT.

V gene TRBV7-6 combines with J gene TRBJ2-7; weak D call: TRBD2 (5 bases). Trimming stripped 4 bases from V and 4 bases from J, with 17 bases between. CDR1 is SGHVS, CDR2 FNYEAQ, per germline. The CDR3 has 15 residues. The CDR3, as DNA: TGTGCCAGCAGCTCTCGGGCTAGCCTTCTATACGAGCAGTACTTC. This sequence encodes CASSSRASLLYEQYF.

This chain links TRBV20-1 with TRBJ2-1; D unresolved. The CDR3 loop spans 11 amino acids. Germline assignment: CDR1 DFQATT and CDR2 SNEGSKA (reference sequence). V was pared by 3 bases and J by 12 bases, with 12 bases between. In DNA, the CDR3 is TGCAGTGCTAGTGGACCATCTGGGCAGTTCTTC. Its translation is CSASGPSGQFF.

The V gene is TRBV19, the J gene TRBJ2-5; 7 bases are shared with TRBD1. This CDR3 is built from 15 residues. The V and J ends lost 4 bases and 5 bases, in that order; junction bases with no gene match: 10. Germline assignment: CDR1 LNHDA and CDR2 SQIVND (reference sequence). This chain's CDR3 is CASSNRQGLRETQYF. The CDR3 DNA sequence: TGTGCCAGTAGTAACAGACAGGGCCTGAGGGAGACCCAGTACTTC.

The chain recombines TRBV6-5 with TRBJ2-1; the D gene is possibly TRBD1 (6 bases). Germline-derived CDR1 and CDR2 are MNHEY and SVGAGI. The V and J ends lost 5 bases and 3 bases respectively, with 11 bases between them. The CDR3 extends over 14 amino acids. The CDR3 sequence: CASSRQVRYNEQFF. Here the CDR3 DNA reads TGTGCCAGCAGTCGACAGGTCCGCTACAATGAGCAGTTCTTC.

The gene calls are TRBV27 and TRBJ2-7, with D uncertain. Germline values: CDR1 MNHEY, CDR2 SMNVEV (reference sequence). The length of the CDR3 is 13 residues. Trimming left V 1 base short and J 5 bases short, with 9 bases between. CDR3 loop: CASSLFGRDEQYF. The DNA for the CDR3 is TGTGCCAGCAGTTTATTCGGCCGAGACGAGCAGTACTTC.

The V and J genes are TRBV14 and TRBJ2-2, with unresolved D. Germline assignment: CDR1 SGHDN and CDR2 FVKESK. This CDR3 has 12 residues. Trimming cost V 4 bases and J 4 bases, with 4 bases left between them. The CDR3 loop is CASSRSTGELFF. The CDR3 DNA sequence: TGTGCCAGCAGCCGGAGCACCGGGGAGCTGTTTTTT.

This clone was counted between two and nine times. For the CDR3, the DNA is TGTGCCAGCAGCTCGACAGGATATGGCTACACCTTC. Its translation: CASSSTGYGYTF. The genes are TRBV7-9 and TRBJ1-2, with D possibly TRBD1 on 6 matching bases. The CDR3 has 12 amino acids. Germline CDR1 and CDR2: SEHNR and FQNEAQ (reference sequence). V dropped 4 bases and J dropped 5 bases, with 8 bases sitting between them. Variable domain in full (rest from reference TRBV7-9 and TRBJ1-2): DTGVSQNPRHKITKRGQNVTFRCDPISEHNRLYWYRQTLGQGPEFLTYFQNEAQLEKSRLLSDRFSAERPKGSFSTLEIQRTEQGDSAMYLCASSSTGYGYTFGSGTRLTVV.

The rearrangement uses TRBV19 and TRBJ2-7; no clear D gene. Germline assignment: CDR1 LNHDA and CDR2 SQIVND (reference sequence). V dropped 6 bases and J dropped 0 bases, with 15 bases sitting between them. The CDR3 length is 15 residues. The CDR3 reads CASSLGQLSSYEQYF. CDR3 DNA: TGTGCCAGTAGCCTCGGTCAGTTGAGCTCCTACGAGCAGTACTTC.

The V gene is TRBV5-8, the J gene TRBJ2-5, with D maybe TRBD2 (5 bases). Trimming removed 3 bases from V and 2 bases from J, with 8 bases in between. Germline lookup yields CDR1 SGHTS and CDR2 YDEGEE. This CDR3 comprises 13 residues. The CDR3 DNA reads as TGTGCCAGCAGCTCGGGGTTTCAAGAGACCCAGTACTTC. Translated: CASSSGFQETQYF. Full variable domain (rest looked up from reference TRBV5-8 and TRBJ2-5): EAGVTQSPTHLIKTRGQQATLRCSPISGHTSVYWYQQALGLGLQFLLWYDEGEERNRGNFPPRFSGRQFPNYSSELNVNALELEDSALYLCASSSGFQETQYFGPGTRLLVL.

This clone appeared a few times. This CDR3 reads CASSYRAPYGYEQYF. The CDR3 DNA reads TGTGCCAGCAGTTACCGGGCCCCCTATGGCTACGAGCAGTACTTC. The V and J genes are TRBV6-5 and TRBJ2-7, with D uncertain. The CDR3 extends over 15 amino acids. Germline values: CDR1 MNHEY, CDR2 SVGAGI. V lost 2 bases and J 3 bases, leaving 14 bases between the germline ends.

This chain uses TRBV4-3 with TRBJ1-5; TRBD1 might be the D (5 bases). Deletions cut 4 bases from V and 5 bases from J, with 12 bases between. Germline V gene lookup returns CDR1 LGHNA and CDR2 YSLEER. This CDR3 is 14 amino acids long. CDR3 bases: TGCGCCAGCAGCCTGGGGCCGGGCGATCAGCCCCAGCATTTT. Protein: CASSLGPGDQPQHF.